What follows are 21 T cell receptor beta chains derived from one specimen sequenced in a study of neurological immune-mediated disorders. TCRdb re-analysed the 5' RACE reads in MiXCR, keeping a single row per CDR3 protein. The table records nearly 60,000 distinct CDR3 sequences, about 3.2% of them present only once. Sequencing input: PBMCs. Receptors were obtained from a woman aged 55-70 years with multiple sclerosis.

This clonotype was observed many times. This chain joins TRBV4-3 and TRBJ1-2; a weak D match, TRBD1 (5 bases). The germline CDR1 and CDR2 sequences are LGHNA and YSLEER. The CDR3 consists of 14 residues. V was clipped by 0 bases and J by 8 bases, with 13 bases between them. CDR3 DNA sequence: TGCGCCAGCAGCCAAGATGAGGCAGGGCAGGGCTACACCTTC. Residues: CASSQDEAGQGYTF.

This clonotype was seen a handful of times. The chain combines TRBV12-3 or TRBV12-4 with TRBJ1-6, with TRBD1 matching over 9 bases. The CDR3 spans 13 residues. With 7 bases clipped from V and 8 bases from J, the junction kept 3 bases outside the gene matches. CDR3 loop: CASTDRGDSPLHF. In nucleotides, the CDR3 is TGTGCCAGCACTGACAGGGGGGATTCACCCCTCCACTTT.

The table lists this clonotype with many counts. The chain links TRBV5-1 to TRBJ2-6; tentatively, D is TRBD1 (6 bases). The germline V gene has CDR1 SGHRS and CDR2 YFSETQ. The CDR3 extends over 14 amino acids. With 4 bases removed from V and 2 bases from J, the gap between germline ends came to 7 bases. In nucleotides, the CDR3 is TGCGCCAGCAGCAAGGGGGCTGGGGCCAACGTCCTGACTTTC. Its translation: CASSKGAGANVLTF.

This clonotype was recorded at least ten times. The chain is built from TRBV15 and TRBJ2-1; D not resolved. The CDR3 totals 15 residues. V was clipped by 1 base and J by 3 bases, with 10 bases between them. Germline V lookup: CDR1 LNHNV, CDR2 YYDKDF (reference sequence). The CDR3: CATSRAPSLYNEQFF. CDR3 DNA: TGTGCCACCAGCAGAGCCCCCAGCCTCTACAATGAGCAGTTCTTC.

This clonotype was picked up many times. This sequence joins TRBV9 and TRBJ2-5; a weak D match, TRBD2 (7 bases). This CDR3 is 15 amino acids long. Germline-derived CDR1 and CDR2 are SGDLS and YYNGEE. With 0 bases removed from V and 4 bases from J, the gap between germline ends came to 13 bases. CDR3 bases: TGTGCCAGCAGCGTAGAAGGGAGGGGGGGAGAGACCCAGTACTTC. Translated, it gives CASSVEGRGGETQYF.

This clonotype was seen many times. V and J are TRBV20-1 and TRBJ2-2; 7 nucleotides match TRBD1. This CDR3 contains 14 residues. The junction had 6 bases not matched to a gene; V was cut back by 2 bases and J by 6 bases. The germline V gene has CDR1 DFQATT and CDR2 SNEGSKA (reference sequence). In DNA form, the CDR3 reads TGCAGTGCTAGACGGTCCCAGGGGGCCGGGGAGCTGTTTTTT. Translating gives CSARRSQGAGELFF.

The rearrangement uses TRBV27 and TRBJ1-2; 9 bases are shared with TRBD1. Germline loops: CDR1 MNHEY, CDR2 SMNVEV (reference sequence). The CDR3 runs to 18 residues. The trim removed 5 bases at V and 1 base at J, leaving 14 bases unmatched. The CDR3: CASSPLRDREFSNYGYTF. The CDR3, as DNA: TGTGCCAGCAGTCCCCTCCGGGACAGGGAGTTCAGTAACTATGGCTACACCTTC.

This clonotype occurred many times. The chain combines TRBV29-1 with TRBJ1-1, with D tentatively TRBD1 (5 bases). From germline, CDR1 is SQVTM and CDR2 ANQGSEA. Trimming stripped 6 bases from V and 12 bases from J, with 23 bases between. The CDR3 loop spans 13 amino acids. The CDR3 coding sequence is TGCAGCGTGGGCCCGGGGCTGCTTTCCGAAACTTTCTTT. This sequence encodes CSVGPGLLSETFF.

A word on this clonotype: This may arise from a read error, as a much more abundant clone is one base away. This rearrangement joins TRBV10-3 to TRBJ1-5; perhaps TRBD1 as D (5 bases). Per germline, CDR1 ENHRY and CDR2 SYGVKD. V was trimmed by 3 bases and J by 5 bases, leaving 11 bases between them. The CDR3 runs to 14 residues. This CDR3 is CAISEGARDQPQHF. DNA of the CDR3: TGTGCCATCAGTGAAGGGGCAAGGGATCAGCCCCAGCATTTT.

This clonotype was detected ten times or more. The rearrangement links TRBV10-2 to TRBJ2-1, with a possible D match to TRBD1 (5 bases). This CDR3 has 13 amino acids. Germline CDR1 reads WSHSY; CDR2 reads SAAADI. Trimming pared 4 bases from V and 2 bases from J, leaving 6 bases between. In DNA, the CDR3 is TGCGCCAGCAGTGGGACACCCTACAATGAGCAGTTCTTC. Residues: CASSGTPYNEQFF.

This clonotype was recorded at least ten times. One junction end disagrees with the germline gene, perhaps due to a read error. The chain links TRBV11-2 to TRBJ2-7, with TRBD1 matching 9 bases. CDR3 length: 12 residues. CDR1 is SGHAT and CDR2 is FQNNGV in the germline V gene. CDR3 DNA: TGTGCCAGCAGCTTAGAGGGGACAGGGCTCCGCTTC. It specifies CASSLEGTGLRF.

This clonotype was detected ten times or more. The chain has TRBV20-1 and TRBJ1-1; D unclear. Per germline, CDR1 DFQATT and CDR2 SNEGSKA (reference sequence). The CDR3 totals 14 residues. V was shortened by 5 bases and J by 1 base, with 14 bases between the two germline ends. CDR3 sequence: CSAVGFWENTEAFF. Here the CDR3 DNA reads TGCAGTGCTGTGGGATTTTGGGAGAACACTGAAGCTTTCTTT.

In this sample, this clonotype turned up many times. The chain employs TRBV7-9 and TRBJ2-5, with 12 positions matching TRBD2. After removal of 4 bases from V and 3 bases from J, the junction contained 6 bases not matched to a gene. Germline lookup yields CDR1 SEHNR and CDR2 FQNEAQ (reference sequence). This CDR3 is built from 16 residues. CDR3 coding DNA: TGTGCCAGCAGCTCCCCCCGACTAGCGGGAGAAGAGACCCAGTACTTC. Protein: CASSSPRLAGEETQYF.

The sample holds many counts of this clonotype. The rearrangement uses TRBV21-1 and TRBJ2-1; the DNA was not compared with TRBD2, the D call given in the table. TRBV21-1 is a recognized pseudogene. This CDR3 has 14 residues. Here the CDR3 DNA reads TGTGCCAGCAGGTTGGCGGGATTCAACGATGAGCAGTTCTTC. The encoded protein is CASRLAGFNDEQFF.

This clonotype was counted ten times or more. The gene calls are TRBV12-3 or TRBV12-4 and TRBJ2-2; no definite D call. V was clipped by 6 bases and J by 6 bases, with 11 bases between them. This CDR3 contains 13 residues. CDR3 amino acids: CASSLRSPGELFF. In DNA form, the CDR3 reads TGTGCCAGCAGCCTCCGGAGTCCCGGGGAGCTGTTTTTT.

This clonotype has ten or more counts. The V and J genes are TRBV20-1 and TRBJ1-1; no definite D call. Between the trimmed V and J ends, which lost 6 bases and 4 bases, there was a span of 15 bases. Germline CDR1 is DFQATT and CDR2 is SNEGSKA (reference sequence). This CDR3 has 13 residues. The CDR3 DNA follows: TGCAGTGCGCTCCCTCCTTGGGGCACTGAAGCTTTCTTT. It translates to CSALPPWGTEAFF.

In its sample, this clonotype was seen many times. This chain links TRBV12-3 or TRBV12-4 with TRBJ1-6; D is ambiguous. The CDR3 runs to 14 residues. Trimming took off 6 bases at V and 7 bases at J, with 13 bases between the two ends. Here the CDR3 reads CASRVAGNNSPLHF. Written as DNA, the CDR3 is TGTGCCAGCAGGGTCGCTGGGAACAATTCACCCCTCCACTTT.

This clonotype came up many times. The V gene is TRBV20-1, the J gene TRBJ2-4; 7 bases match TRBD1. J lost 0 bases, V lost 5 bases, and 10 bases had no gene match. CDR1 DFQATT and CDR2 SNEGSKA come from the germline V gene (reference sequence). The CDR3 runs 16 residues. The CDR3 is CSADNRGALAKNIQYF. CDR3 in DNA: TGCAGTGCTGATAACAGGGGAGCCTTAGCCAAAAACATTCAGTACTTC.

This clonotype has a count of ten or more. The chain carries TRBV5-1 and TRBJ1-2, with D perhaps matching TRBD1 (5 bases). CDR1 and CDR2 from the germline V gene are SGHRS and YFSETQ. V was shortened by 4 bases and J by 7 bases, with 14 bases between the two germline ends. The CDR3 contains 13 residues. CDR3 bases: TGCGCCAGCAGCCCCGGCGGGGGTGGTGGCTACACCTTC. Translation gives CASSPGGGGGYTF.

This clonotype occurred a few times. V usage is TRBV19 and J usage is TRBJ1-1, with 7 bases lining up with TRBD1. The CDR3 totals 14 residues. In germline, CDR1 is LNHDA, CDR2 SQIVND (reference sequence). Unmatched junction bases numbered 5, after V lost 3 bases and J lost 4 bases. The CDR3 loop reads CASSMGQSLTEAFF. CDR3 bases: TGTGCCAGTAGTATGGGACAGTCCCTCACTGAAGCTTTCTTT.

This clonotype was seen many times. The genes are TRBV5-1 and TRBJ1-1; D remains ambiguous. This CDR3 has 14 amino acids. V lost 3 bases, J lost 0 bases, and 9 bases lay in between. Germline CDR1 and CDR2: SGHRS and YFSETQ. The DNA of the CDR3 is TGCGCCAGCAGCTCTCTAAGCTTGAACACTGAAGCTTTCTTT. Its protein is CASSSLSLNTEAFF.